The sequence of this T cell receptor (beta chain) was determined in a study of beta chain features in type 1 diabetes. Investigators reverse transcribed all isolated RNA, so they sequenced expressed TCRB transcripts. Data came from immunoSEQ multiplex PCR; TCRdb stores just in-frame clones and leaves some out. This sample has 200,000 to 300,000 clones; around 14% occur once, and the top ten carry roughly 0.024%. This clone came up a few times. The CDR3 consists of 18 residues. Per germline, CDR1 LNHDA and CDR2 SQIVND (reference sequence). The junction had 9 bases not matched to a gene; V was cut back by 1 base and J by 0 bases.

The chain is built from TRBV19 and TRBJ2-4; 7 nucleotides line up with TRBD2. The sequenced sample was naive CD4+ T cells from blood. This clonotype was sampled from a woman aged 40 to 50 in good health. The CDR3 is CASSIGGGMGLAKNIQYF. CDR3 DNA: TGTGCCAGTAGTATAGGCGGGGGAATGGGACTAGCCAAAAACATTCAGTACTTC.